This T cell receptor (beta chain) was profiled in a study of blood T cell repertoires in COVID-19. Turning to the study itself: Acute-phase and convalescent COVID-19 samples originated in the United States, Italy and Spain. Sample material is recorded as cDNA or gDNA derived from T cells, B-cell-depleted T cells, or PBMCs.

Germline CDR1 SGHDT, CDR2 YYEEEE. The CDR3 has 16 amino acids. V lost 1 base to trimming and J lost 6 bases, with 16 bases between them. In the original workflow: Estimates of nucleated cell counts were drawn from the amplification of reference gene primers. Profiling relied on immunoSEQ multiplex PCR, and the TCRdb table lists in-frame clones only, not all of them. The V and J calls and clone size were taken over from that table, and D and trimming were inferred from the DNA. This sample carries 100,000 to 120,000 clones, around 64% of them seen once, and the ten largest clones take less than 2%. Material: peripheral blood. This TCR was sampled from a woman between 40 and 50 years old with acute or convalescent COVID-19. The chain employs TRBV5-6 and TRBJ2-2; D perhaps matches TRBD1 (6 bases). The CDR3 here is CASSLWTAGMPGELFF. The CDR3 DNA reads TGTGCCAGCAGCTTGTGGACAGCTGGAATGCCCGGGGAGCTGTTTTTT.